The rows below give T cell receptor beta chains drawn from one sample of a study of CD8+ T cells in alopecia areata. Assay: immunoSEQ multiplex PCR; the TCRdb copy retains only in-frame clones and omits some. The sample has some 110,000 clones, roughly two fifths seen once. The sample taken for sequencing was CD4+ T cells sorted from blood. All receptors come from a human donor with alopecia areata. Each CDR3 is given with its conserved first and last residue. Fields, in order: V gene, clone size, D gene, J gene, CDR3 protein, CDR3 DNA. D genes are given only for firm matches. Only part of the rows carry a size: once, few, many, or a class if the clone is expanded.

TRBV29-1	.	TRBD1	TRBJ1-5	CSVEQGAGQPQHF	TGCAGCGTTGAACAGGGGGCTGGACAGCCCCAGCATTTT
TRBV27	.	.	TRBJ2-1	CASSSYSSSYNEQFF	TGTGCCAGCAGTTCCTATAGCTCATCCTACAATGAGCAGTTCTTC
TRBV28	.	.	TRBJ2-7	CASSLPLRSYEQYF	TGTGCCAGCAGTTTGCCCCTCCGAAGCTACGAGCAGTACTTC
TRBV6-5	.	TRBD2	TRBJ2-7	CARSTSGVDEQYF	TGTGCCAGAAGTACTAGCGGGGTGGACGAGCAGTACTTC
TRBV23-1	few	TRBD1	TRBJ1-6	CASAGGESPLHF	TGCGCCAGCGCAGGGGGCGAGTCACCCCTCCACTTT
TRBV28	.	TRBD2	TRBJ2-4	CAGAGDGAKNIQYF	TGTGCCGGAGCGGGAGACGGGGCCAAAAACATTCAGTACTTC
TRBV29-1	few	TRBD1	TRBJ2-6	CSSGTGPSGANVLTF	TGCAGCTCCGGGACAGGCCCCTCTGGGGCCAACGTCCTGACTTTC
TRBV29-1	.	.	TRBJ1-2	CSVTAFYGYTF	TGCAGCGTAACAGCGTTTTATGGCTACACCTTC
TRBV7-9	.	.	TRBJ2-5	CASSPTTEQETQYF	TGTGCCAGCAGCCCCACGACTGAACAAGAGACCCAGTACTTC
TRBV30	few	.	TRBJ2-7	CAWKIGGTVSYEQYF	TGTGCCTGGAAGATTGGCGGGACCGTCTCCTACGAGCAGTACTTC
TRBV5-1	.	.	TRBJ2-3	CASGIGGSTDTQYF	TGCGCCAGCGGAATCGGGGGAAGCACAGATACGCAGTATTTT
TRBV30	.	TRBD2	TRBJ2-1	CAWSTNLGGRNEQFF	TGTGCCTGGAGTACCAATCTCGGGGGGAGGAATGAGCAGTTCTTC
TRBV7-2	few	.	TRBJ2-2	CASSFVDTGELFF	TGTGCCAGCAGCTTTGTCGACACCGGGGAGCTGTTTTTT
TRBV5-4	.	TRBD2	TRBJ2-3	CASSLGLAGDTQYF	TGTGCCAGCAGCTTGGGACTAGCGGGAGATACGCAGTATTTT
TRBV28	many	.	TRBJ2-3	CASTTGLLTDTQYF	TGTGCCAGCACTACAGGGCTTCTCACAGATACGCAGTATTTT
TRBV23-1	.	TRBD1	TRBJ2-2	CASRQQGAGTGELFF	TGCGCCAGCAGACAACAGGGGGCGGGCACCGGGGAGCTGTTTTTT
TRBV7-2	.	.	TRBJ1-2	CASSLTPPGTQEGYTF	TGTGCCAGCAGCTTGACCCCCCCCGGGACCCAGGAGGGCTACACCTTC
TRBV30	.	.	TRBJ2-1	CAWSVRMGSEQFF	TGTGCCTGGAGTGTACGTATGGGGAGTGAGCAGTTCTTC
TRBV2	.	.	TRBJ1-6	CASRDREWNSPLHF	TGTGCCAGCCGGGATAGGGAATGGAATTCACCCCTCCACTTT
TRBV2	.	.	TRBJ2-1	CASYLGAGNEQFF	TGTGCCAGTTACCTAGGGGCCGGTAATGAGCAGTTCTTC
TRBV9	.	.	TRBJ2-7	CASKNEQYF	TGTGCCAGCAAAAACGAGCAGTACTTC
TRBV28	few	TRBD1	TRBJ1-5	CASRKRDREGNQPQHF	TGTGCCAGCAGAAAACGAGACAGGGAGGGCAATCAGCCCCAGCATTTT
TRBV28	few	.	TRBJ2-1	CASSFGGDRDEQFF	TGTGCCAGCAGTTTCGGCGGCGATCGGGATGAGCAGTTCTTC
TRBV13	few	.	TRBJ2-5	CASSSQRETQYF	TGTGCCAGCAGCTCTCAGCGGGAGACCCAGTACTTC
TRBV30	.	.	TRBJ1-2	CAWSVNRVNGYTF	TGTGCCTGGAGTGTAAATAGAGTCAATGGCTACACCTTC
TRBV7-2	few	TRBD1	TRBJ2-3	CASRGQGVQDTQYF	TGTGCCAGCAGAGGACAGGGAGTCCAAGATACGCAGTATTTT
TRBV6-5	.	.	TRBJ2-1	CASSPIARKGMFF	TGTGCCAGCAGTCCTATTGCCAGGAAGGGCATGTTCTTC
TRBV15	few	.	TRBJ1-5	CATSNRNQPQHF	TGTGCCACCAGCAACCGCAATCAGCCCCAGCATTTT
TRBV6-5	.	.	TRBJ1-1	CASSPGLPRNTEAFF	TGTGCCAGCAGCCCGGGGCTCCCTCGGAACACTGAAGCTTTCTTT
TRBV7-3	few	.	TRBJ2-3	CASSRRGTDTQYF	TGTGCCAGCAGCCGGAGGGGAACAGATACGCAGTATTTT
TRBV9	.	.	TRBJ2-5	CASSVGVGGQETQYF	TGTGCCAGCAGCGTAGGAGTGGGCGGACAAGAGACCCAGTACTTC
TRBV7-3	.	TRBD1	TRBJ1-2	CASSSGQGYGYTF	TGTGCCAGCAGCTCGGGACAGGGCTATGGCTACACCTTC
TRBV2	once	.	TRBJ2-1	CASSNDESYNEQFF	TGTGCCAGCAGCAACGATGAATCCTACAATGAGCAGTTCTTC
TRBV7-9	.	.	TRBJ2-7	CASSLERSGTEQYF	TGTGCCAGCAGCTTGGAGAGATCCGGGACCGAGCAGTACTTC
TRBV30	few	.	TRBJ1-2	CAWRTPGVDGYTF	TGTGCCTGGAGGACCCCAGGGGTGGATGGCTACACCTTC
TRBV29-1	few	.	TRBJ2-3	CSVAVDTTDTQYF	TGCAGCGTTGCGGTGGACACCACAGATACGCAGTATTTT
TRBV29-1	.	.	TRBJ1-1	CSVGVQREAFF	TGCAGCGTTGGTGTGCAACGTGAAGCTTTCTTT
TRBV9	.	TRBD1	TRBJ2-5	CASSVGPGQGARETQYF	TGTGCCAGCAGCGTAGGTCCAGGACAGGGGGCAAGAGAGACCCAGTACTTC
TRBV29-1	.	TRBD2	TRBJ2-2	CSALGLAGSTGELFF	TGCAGCGCCTTGGGACTAGCGGGGTCCACCGGGGAGCTGTTTTTT
TRBV7-3	.	.	TRBJ2-3	CASARDPATQYF	TGTGCCAGCGCCCGGGACCCTGCTACGCAGTATTTT